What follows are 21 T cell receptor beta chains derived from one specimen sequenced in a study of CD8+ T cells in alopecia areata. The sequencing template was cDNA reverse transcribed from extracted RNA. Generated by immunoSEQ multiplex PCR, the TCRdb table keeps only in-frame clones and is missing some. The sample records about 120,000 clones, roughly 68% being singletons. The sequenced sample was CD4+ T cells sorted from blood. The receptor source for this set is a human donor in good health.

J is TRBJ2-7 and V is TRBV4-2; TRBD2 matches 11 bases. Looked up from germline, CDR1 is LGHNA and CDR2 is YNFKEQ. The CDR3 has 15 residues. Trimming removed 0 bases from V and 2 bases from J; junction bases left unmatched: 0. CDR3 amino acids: CASSQETSGAYEQYF. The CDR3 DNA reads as TGTGCCAGCAGCCAAGAGACTAGCGGGGCCTACGAGCAGTACTTC.

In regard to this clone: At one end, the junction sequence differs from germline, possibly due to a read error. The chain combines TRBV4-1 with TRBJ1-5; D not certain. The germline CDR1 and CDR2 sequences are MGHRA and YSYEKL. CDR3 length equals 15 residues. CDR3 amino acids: CASRPQEGSYQPQHF. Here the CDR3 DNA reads TGCGCCAGCAGACCCCAAGAGGGTAGCTATCAGCCCCAGCATTTT.

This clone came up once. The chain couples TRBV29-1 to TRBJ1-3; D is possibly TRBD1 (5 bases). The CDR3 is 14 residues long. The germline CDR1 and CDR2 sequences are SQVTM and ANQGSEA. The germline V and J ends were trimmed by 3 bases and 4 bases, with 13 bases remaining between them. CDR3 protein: CSVEGPEAGNTIYF. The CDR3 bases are TGCAGCGTTGAGGGGCCGGAAGCAGGAAACACCATATATTTT.

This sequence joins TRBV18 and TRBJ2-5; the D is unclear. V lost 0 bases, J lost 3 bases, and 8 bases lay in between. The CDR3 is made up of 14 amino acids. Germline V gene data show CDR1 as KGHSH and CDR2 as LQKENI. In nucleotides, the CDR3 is TGTGCCAGCTCACCACCGTCCGTAAAAGAGACCCAGTACTTC. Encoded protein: CASSPPSVKETQYF.

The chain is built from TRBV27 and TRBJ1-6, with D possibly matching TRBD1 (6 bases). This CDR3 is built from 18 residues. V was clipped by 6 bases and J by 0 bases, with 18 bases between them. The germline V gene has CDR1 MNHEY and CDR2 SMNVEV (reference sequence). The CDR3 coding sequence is TGTGCCAGCAGCCCCTGGGGGCGACTAGACTCCTATAATTCACCCCTCCACTTT. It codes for CASSPWGRLDSYNSPLHF.

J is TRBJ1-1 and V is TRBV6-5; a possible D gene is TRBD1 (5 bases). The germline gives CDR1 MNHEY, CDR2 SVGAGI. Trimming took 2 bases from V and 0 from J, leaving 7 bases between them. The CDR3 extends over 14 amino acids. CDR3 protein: CASSYDSLNTEAFF. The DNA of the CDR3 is TGTGCCAGCAGTTACGACAGCCTGAACACTGAAGCTTTCTTT.

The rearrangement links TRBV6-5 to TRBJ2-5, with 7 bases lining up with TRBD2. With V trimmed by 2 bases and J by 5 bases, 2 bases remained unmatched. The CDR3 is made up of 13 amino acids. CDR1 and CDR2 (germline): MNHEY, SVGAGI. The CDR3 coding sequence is TGTGCCAGCAGTTACCGGCGGGGGGAGACCCAGTACTTC. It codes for CASSYRRGETQYF.

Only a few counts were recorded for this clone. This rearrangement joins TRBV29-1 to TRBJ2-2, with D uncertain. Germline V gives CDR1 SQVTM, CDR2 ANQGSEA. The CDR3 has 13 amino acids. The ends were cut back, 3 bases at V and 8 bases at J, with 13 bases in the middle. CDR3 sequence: CSVEVDMEGELFF. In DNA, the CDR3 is TGCAGCGTTGAGGTCGATATGGAGGGGGAGCTGTTTTTT.

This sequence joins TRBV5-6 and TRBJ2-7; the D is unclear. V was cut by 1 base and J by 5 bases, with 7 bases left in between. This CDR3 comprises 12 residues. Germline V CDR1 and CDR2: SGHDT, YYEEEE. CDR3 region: CASSLTSDEQYF. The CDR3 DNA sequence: TGTGCCAGCAGCTTGACTTCTGACGAGCAGTACTTC. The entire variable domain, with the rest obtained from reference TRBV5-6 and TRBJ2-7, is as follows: DAGVTQSPTHLIKTRGQQVTLRCSPKSGHDTVSWYQQALGQGPQFIFQYYEEEERQRGNFPDRFSGHQFPNYSSELNVNALLLGDSALYLCASSLTSDEQYFGPGTRLTVT.

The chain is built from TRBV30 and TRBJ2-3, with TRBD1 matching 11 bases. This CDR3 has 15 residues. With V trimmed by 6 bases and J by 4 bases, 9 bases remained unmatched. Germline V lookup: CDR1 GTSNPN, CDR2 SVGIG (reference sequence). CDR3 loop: CACGQGAPWADTQYF. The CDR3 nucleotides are TGTGCCTGCGGACAGGGGGCCCCCTGGGCAGATACGCAGTATTTT. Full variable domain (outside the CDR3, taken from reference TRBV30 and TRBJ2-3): SQTIHQWPATLVQPVGSPLSLECTVEGTSNPNLYWYRQAAGRGLQLLFYSVGIGQISSEVPQNLSASRPQDRQFILSSKKLLLSDSGFYLCACGQGAPWADTQYFGPGTRLTVL.

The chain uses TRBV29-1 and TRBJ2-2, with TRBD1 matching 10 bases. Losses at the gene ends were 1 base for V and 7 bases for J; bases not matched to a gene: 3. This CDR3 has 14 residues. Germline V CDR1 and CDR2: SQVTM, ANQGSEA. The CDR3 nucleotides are TGCAGCGTTGAAGGACAGGGGGCAATCGGGGAGCTGTTTTTT. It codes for CSVEGQGAIGELFF.

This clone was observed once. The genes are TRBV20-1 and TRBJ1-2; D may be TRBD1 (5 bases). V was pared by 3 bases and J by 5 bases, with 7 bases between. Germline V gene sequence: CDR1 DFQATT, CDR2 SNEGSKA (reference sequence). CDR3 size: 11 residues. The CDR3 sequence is CSARAGYGYTF. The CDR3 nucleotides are TGCAGTGCTAGGGCAGGGTATGGCTACACCTTC.

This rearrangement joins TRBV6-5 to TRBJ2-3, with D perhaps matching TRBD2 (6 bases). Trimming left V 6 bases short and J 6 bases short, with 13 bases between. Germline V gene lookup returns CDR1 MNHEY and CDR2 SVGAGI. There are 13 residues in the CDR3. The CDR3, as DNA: TGTGCCAGCAGCCTTACACGGGGGGATACGCAGTATTTT. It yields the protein CASSLTRGDTQYF.

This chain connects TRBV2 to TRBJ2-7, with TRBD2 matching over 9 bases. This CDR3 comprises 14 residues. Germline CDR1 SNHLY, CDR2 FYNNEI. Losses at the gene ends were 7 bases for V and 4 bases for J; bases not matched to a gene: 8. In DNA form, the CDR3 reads TGTGCCAGCACAAGATCCAGCGGGGGGTACGAGCAGTACTTC. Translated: CASTRSSGGYEQYF.

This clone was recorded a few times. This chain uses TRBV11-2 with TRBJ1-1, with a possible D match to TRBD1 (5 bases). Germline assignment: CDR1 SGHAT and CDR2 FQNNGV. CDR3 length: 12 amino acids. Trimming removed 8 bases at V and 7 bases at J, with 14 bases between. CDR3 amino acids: CASGQTQVEAFF. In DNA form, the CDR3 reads TGTGCCAGCGGTCAGACACAGGTTGAAGCTTTCTTT.

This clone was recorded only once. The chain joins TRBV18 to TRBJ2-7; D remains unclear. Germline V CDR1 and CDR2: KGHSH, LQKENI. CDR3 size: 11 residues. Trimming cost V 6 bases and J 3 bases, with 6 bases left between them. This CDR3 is CASSLGYEQYF. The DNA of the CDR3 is TGTGCCAGCTCGTTGGGCTACGAGCAGTACTTC.

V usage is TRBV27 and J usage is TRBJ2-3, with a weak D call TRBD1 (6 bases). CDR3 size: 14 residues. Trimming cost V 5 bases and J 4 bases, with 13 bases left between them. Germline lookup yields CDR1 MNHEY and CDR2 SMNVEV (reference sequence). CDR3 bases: TGTGCCAGCAGTCTAACAGGGATCTCAGATACGCAGTATTTT. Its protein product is CASSLTGISDTQYF.

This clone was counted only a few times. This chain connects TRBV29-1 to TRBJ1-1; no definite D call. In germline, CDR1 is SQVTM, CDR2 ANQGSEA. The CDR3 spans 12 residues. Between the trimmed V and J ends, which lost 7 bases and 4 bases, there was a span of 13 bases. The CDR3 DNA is TGCAGCGGGTCTGGGTTAGCCACTGAAGCTTTCTTT. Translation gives CSGSGLATEAFF. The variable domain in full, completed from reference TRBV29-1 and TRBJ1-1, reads SAVISQKPSRDICQRGTSLTIQCQVDSQVTMMFWYRQQPGQSLTLIATANQGSEATYESGFVIDKFPISRPNLTFSTLTVSNMSPEDSSIYLCSGSGLATEAFFGQGTRLTVV.

This CDR3 reads CSAEGTAQGGYGYTF. DNA for the CDR3: TGCAGCGCCGAAGGGACCGCTCAAGGGGGCTATGGCTACACCTTC. The genes are TRBV29-1 and TRBJ1-2; D possibly corresponds to TRBD1 (6 bases). CDR3 length: 15 residues. Per the germline V gene, CDR1 is SQVTM and CDR2 is ANQGSEA. With 7 bases removed from V and 4 bases from J, the gap between germline ends came to 22 bases.

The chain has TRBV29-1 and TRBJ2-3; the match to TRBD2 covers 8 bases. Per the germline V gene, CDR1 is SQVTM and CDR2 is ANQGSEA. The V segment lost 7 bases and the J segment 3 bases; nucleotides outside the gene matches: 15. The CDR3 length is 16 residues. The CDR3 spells CSAPAGSGGRTDTQYF. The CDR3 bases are TGCAGCGCCCCGGCGGGAAGCGGGGGTCGGACAGATACGCAGTATTTT.

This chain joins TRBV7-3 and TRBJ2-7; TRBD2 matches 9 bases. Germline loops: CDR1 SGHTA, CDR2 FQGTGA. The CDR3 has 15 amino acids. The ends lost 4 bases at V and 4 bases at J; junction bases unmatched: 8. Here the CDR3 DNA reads TGTGCCAGCAGCTGGGGTAGCGGGGGTTCATACGAGCAGTACTTC. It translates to CASSWGSGGSYEQYF.